The 25 T cell receptor beta chains below come from one sample, sequenced in a study of brain T cells in children with intractable seizures. The table came from immunoSEQ multiplex PCR; TCRdb's copy has only in-frame clones and leaves some out. The sample holds about 76,000 clones, more than 85% seen once. Source: peripheral blood, taken at surgery. Receptors were obtained from a boy in the first two years of life with tuberous sclerosis and intractable seizures.

The J gene is TRBJ1-3, the V gene TRBV19, with D possibly TRBD1 on 5 matching bases. Germline CDR1 LNHDA, CDR2 SQIVND (reference sequence). CDR3 length equals 17 residues. The germline V and J ends were trimmed by 5 bases and 5 bases, with 22 bases remaining between them. For the CDR3, the DNA is TGTGCCAGTAGTCTCGGGGACCGGAGGACTAAAAGAAACACCATATATTTT. It is translated as CASSLGDRRTKRNTIYF.

The rearrangement joins TRBV12-3 or TRBV12-4 to TRBJ1-2; the D is unclear. The CDR3 is 12 amino acids. Trimming shortened V by 3 bases and J by 5 bases, and 7 bases separated the two germline ends. DNA of the CDR3: TGTGCCAGCAGTTTTAGCCAATATGGCTACACCTTC. Translating gives CASSFSQYGYTF.

The V and J genes are TRBV5-1 and TRBJ2-3; TRBD1 or TRBD2 may be the D gene (6 bases each). Germline V CDR1 and CDR2: SGHRS, YFSETQ. The CDR3 length is 15 residues. V was pared by 5 bases and J by 0 bases, with 13 bases between. The CDR3 protein is CASRPGAGSTDTQYF. The CDR3 region has the DNA TGCGCCAGCAGGCCGGGGGCAGGGAGCACAGATACGCAGTATTTT.

Only one count was recorded for this clone. The chain uses TRBV18 and TRBJ1-1; possibly TRBD1 for D (6 bases). This CDR3 has 14 residues. Germline values: CDR1 KGHSH, CDR2 LQKENI. Trimming took 1 base from V and 0 from J, leaving 6 bases between them. For the CDR3, the DNA is TGTGCCAGCTCACCACGACAGGTGAACACTGAAGCTTTCTTT. Translating gives CASSPRQVNTEAFF.

V and J are TRBV3-1 (or the pseudogene TRBV3-2) and TRBJ2-7; TRBD2 is a possible D gene (5 bases). Germline V gene data show CDR1 as LGHDT and CDR2 as YNNKEL (reference sequence). V was trimmed by 1 base and J by 0 bases, leaving 7 bases between them. The CDR3 sequence is 14 residues long. In DNA form, the CDR3 reads TGTGCCAGCAGCCAAGGCGGGTACTCCTACGAGCAGTACTTC. It specifies CASSQGGYSYEQYF.

The chain links TRBV7-6 to TRBJ1-2, with a possible D match to TRBD1 (5 bases). Deletions cut 2 bases from V and 3 bases from J, with 7 bases between. This CDR3 spans 13 amino acids. Per the germline V gene, CDR1 is SGHVS and CDR2 is FNYEAQ. The CDR3 coding sequence is TGTGCCAGCAGCTTACAGGGTTACTATGGCTACACCTTC. Translated, it gives CASSLQGYYGYTF.

This chain connects TRBV7-9 to TRBJ2-1; D not resolved. This CDR3 contains 13 residues. Germline V gives CDR1 SEHNR, CDR2 FQNEAQ (reference sequence). Trimming stripped 1 base from V and 10 bases from J, with 11 bases between. The CDR3 loop reads CASSLVGASEQFF. The CDR3 nucleotides are TGTGCCAGCAGCTTAGTTGGTGCGTCCGAGCAGTTCTTC.

The chain recombines TRBV13 with TRBJ1-4, with 7 bases that match TRBD1. The CDR3 runs to 14 residues. After removal of 2 bases from V and 7 bases from J, the junction contained 4 bases not matched to a gene. CDR1 and CDR2 (germline): PRHDT, FYEKMQ (reference sequence). The chain's CDR3 is CASSLRPGGEKLFF. DNA of the CDR3: TGTGCCAGCAGCTTAAGACCAGGGGGTGAAAAACTGTTTTTT.

V is TRBV7-8 and J is TRBJ1-5; 9 nucleotides align to TRBD1. Trimming cost V 5 bases and J 6 bases; bases outside gene matches: 8. CDR3 length: 15 amino acids. Germline CDR1 and CDR2: SGHVS and FQNEAQ. The CDR3 sequence: CASSPRTGEGQPQHF. DNA of the CDR3: TGTGCCAGCAGCCCCCGGACAGGGGAAGGTCAGCCCCAGCATTTT.

The rearrangement uses TRBV4-1 and TRBJ2-1; D remains ambiguous. Germline V CDR1 and CDR2: MGHRA, YSYEKL. The CDR3 runs 16 residues. V was pared by 1 base and J by 8 bases, with 18 bases between. Written as DNA, the CDR3 is TGCGCCAGCAGCCAAGGCATCGGGTTAGGAGCGCATGAGCAGTTCTTC. Translating it yields CASSQGIGLGAHEQFF.

The chain employs TRBV7-6 and TRBJ1-1; 7 bases map to TRBD1. This CDR3 is built from 13 residues. J was trimmed by 4 bases and V by 7 bases; bases with no gene match: 6. Germline V gene lookup returns CDR1 SGHVS and CDR2 FNYEAQ. The CDR3 spells CASISTGVTEAFF. The DNA of the CDR3 is TGTGCCAGCATCTCCACAGGGGTCACTGAAGCTTTCTTT. Full variable domain (missing parts from reference TRBV7-6 and TRBJ1-1): GAGVSQSPRYKVTKRGQDVALRCDPISGHVSLYWYRQALGQGPEFLTYFNYEAQQDKSGLPNDRFSAERPEGSISTLTIQRTEQRDSAMYRCASISTGVTEAFFGQGTRLTVV.

The chain couples TRBV7-9 to TRBJ2-3, with D possibly TRBD2 on 5 matching bases. Trimming shortened V by 4 bases and J by 0 bases, and 11 bases separated the two germline ends. The CDR3 spans 15 residues. The V gene's germline CDR1 is SEHNR and CDR2 FQNEAQ (reference sequence). The CDR3 sequence is CASSSYRDSTDTQYF. In DNA, the CDR3 is TGTGCCAGCAGCTCATACCGGGATAGCACAGATACGCAGTATTTT.

The genes are TRBV12-3 or TRBV12-4 and TRBJ2-1; 7 bases agree with TRBD2. CDR3 length: 13 amino acids. The V segment lost 5 bases and the J segment 6 bases; nucleotides outside the gene matches: 4. CDR3 residues: CASSTTSTNEQFF. CDR3 in DNA: TGTGCCAGCAGTACGACTAGCACCAATGAGCAGTTCTTC.

In its sample, this clone was seen once. V gene TRBV5-4 combines with J gene TRBJ2-7; 12 bases are a match to TRBD2. Losses at the gene ends were 4 bases for V and 3 bases for J; bases not matched to a gene: 5. CDR1 and CDR2 (germline): SGHNT, YYREEE (reference sequence). CDR3 size: 15 residues. CDR3 sequence (DNA): TGTGCCAGCAGCGACTCTAGCGGGAGGGTCTACGAGCAGTACTTC. Its translation: CASSDSSGRVYEQYF.

V and J are TRBV4-1 and TRBJ2-7; D is possibly TRBD2 (5 bases). Trimming left V 4 bases short and J 2 bases short, with 18 bases between. CDR3 size: 16 residues. Germline CDR1 reads MGHRA; CDR2 reads YSYEKL. The DNA for the CDR3 is TGCGCCAGCAGCCTCCTAGGACTCCCAGCGGCCTACGAGCAGTACTTC. Translation: CASSLLGLPAAYEQYF.

The rearrangement links TRBV24-1 to TRBJ2-7; a weak D match, TRBD2 (5 bases). Trimming stripped 7 bases from V and 0 bases from J, with 9 bases between. This CDR3 has 13 amino acids. CDR1 is KGHDR and CDR2 is SFDVKD in the germline V gene. The CDR3 region is CATRDSSSYEQYF. Here the CDR3 DNA reads TGTGCCACCAGGGACTCGAGCTCCTACGAGCAGTACTTC.

The V call is TRBV9, the J call TRBJ1-6; D uncertain. CDR3 size: 16 residues. Germline V gene sequence: CDR1 SGDLS, CDR2 YYNGEE. V was shortened by 4 bases and J by 5 bases, with 16 bases between the two germline ends. In DNA form, the CDR3 reads TGTGCCAGCAGCAAGTTGATAGGCAGAGATAATTCACCCCTCCACTTT. This sequence encodes CASSKLIGRDNSPLHF.

V usage is TRBV19 and J usage is TRBJ1-1; D is undetermined. The V end lost 5 bases, the J end lost 8 bases, and 9 bases lay between the germline ends. Germline lookup yields CDR1 LNHDA and CDR2 SQIVND (reference sequence). This CDR3 region has 11 residues. In DNA form, the CDR3 reads TGTGCCAGTAGTTCAACGGTAGAAGCTTTCTTT. It is translated as CASSSTVEAFF.

The J gene is TRBJ2-7, the V gene TRBV5-1; 10 nucleotides align to TRBD1. The CDR3 runs 15 residues. The ends lost 0 bases at V and 3 bases at J; junction bases unmatched: 3. The germline V gene has CDR1 SGHRS and CDR2 YFSETQ. The CDR3 reads CASSLGRDRGYEQYF. The CDR3 coding sequence is TGCGCCAGCAGCTTGGGAAGGGACAGGGGCTACGAGCAGTACTTC.

The genes are TRBV10-3 and TRBJ2-3; 10 bases fit TRBD2. Germline V gene lookup returns CDR1 ENHRY and CDR2 SYGVKD. CDR3 size: 15 residues. The ends lost 7 bases at V and 3 bases at J; junction bases unmatched: 7. The CDR3 coding sequence is TGTGCCATCAACCAGCGGGAGGGCCGGACAGATACGCAGTATTTT. Amino acids: CAINQREGRTDTQYF.

CDR3 DNA: TGTGCCACCAGTGATGCCGGGACTAGCGGGAGGAATGAGCAGTTCTTC. Its translation: CATSDAGTSGRNEQFF. The genes are TRBV24-1 and TRBJ2-1; the match to TRBD2 covers 15 bases. There are 16 residues in the CDR3. The V and J ends lost 3 bases and 7 bases, in that order; junction bases with no gene match: 3. Per germline, CDR1 KGHDR and CDR2 SFDVKD.

This rearrangement joins TRBV7-3 to TRBJ1-6; D remains ambiguous. The CDR3 is 17 residues long. V lost 2 bases and J lost 6, with 17 bases in between. Germline V CDR1 and CDR2: SGHTA, FQGTGA. CDR3 in amino acids: CASSLEFGVVANSPLHF. The CDR3 nucleotides read TGTGCCAGCAGCTTAGAGTTTGGGGTGGTAGCTAATTCACCCCTCCACTTT.

This clone was picked up one time. This rearrangement joins TRBV6-2 or TRBV6-3 to TRBJ1-5; 9 bases are a match to TRBD1. Germline CDR1 and CDR2: MNHEY and SVGEGT. The CDR3 is made up of 15 amino acids. The ends lost 4 bases at V and 4 bases at J; junction bases unmatched: 5. The CDR3 is CASSWMGTGNQPQHF. The CDR3 nucleotides read TGTGCCAGCAGTTGGATGGGGACAGGGAATCAGCCCCAGCATTTT.

The rearrangement links TRBV3-1 (or the pseudogene TRBV3-2) to TRBJ1-5, with D unclear. The CDR3 length is 17 residues. V gave up 5 bases and J gave up 5 bases, with 22 bases separating them. The germline V gene has CDR1 LGHDT and CDR2 YNNKEL (reference sequence). For the CDR3, the DNA is TGTGCCAGCAGCTCCAATGAAGGCGCAGGTTCGGATCAGCCCCAGCATTTT. Translated: CASSSNEGAGSDQPQHF.

The chain recombines TRBV5-4 with TRBJ2-4; D is perhaps TRBD2 (7 bases). The CDR3 spans 14 residues. V lost 2 bases and J 6 bases, leaving 12 bases between the germline ends. The germline V gene has CDR1 SGHNT and CDR2 YYREEE (reference sequence). The chain's CDR3 is CASSFYREGNIQYF. The CDR3 region has the DNA TGTGCCAGCAGCTTCTACAGGGAGGGAAACATTCAGTACTTC.